This T cell receptor (beta chain) appears in the sequencing data of a study of blood T cell repertoires in COVID-19. Study in general: The origin of the acute and convalescent COVID-19 samples was the United States, Italy and Spain.

How the authors handled the data: Amplifying reference gene primers gave estimates of nucleated cell counts. Profiling relied on immunoSEQ multiplex PCR, and the TCRdb table lists in-frame clones only, not all of them. That table furnishes V, J and clone size, whereas the DNA furnished D and trimming. Among approximately 100,000 clones, approximately 83% were seen once, and the ten largest hold about 2.5%. Symptom resolution, clearance, or two negative PCRs marked donors in Cohort 3 as recovered. Germline V gives CDR1 SGHRS, CDR2 YFSETQ. Trimming pared 1 base from V and 4 bases from J, leaving 9 bases between. The length of the CDR3 is 14 residues. In this sample, this clone turned up a few times.

The sample consisted of PBMCs or T cells enriched from blood (not recorded which). The clonotype originates from a woman between 45 and 60 years old who had recovered from COVID-19. The V and J genes are TRBV5-1 and TRBJ1-5; D perhaps matches TRBD1 (6 bases). This CDR3 reads CASSLTGPNQPQHF. The CDR3 DNA follows: TGCGCCAGCAGCTTGACAGGGCCTAATCAGCCCCAGCATTTT.